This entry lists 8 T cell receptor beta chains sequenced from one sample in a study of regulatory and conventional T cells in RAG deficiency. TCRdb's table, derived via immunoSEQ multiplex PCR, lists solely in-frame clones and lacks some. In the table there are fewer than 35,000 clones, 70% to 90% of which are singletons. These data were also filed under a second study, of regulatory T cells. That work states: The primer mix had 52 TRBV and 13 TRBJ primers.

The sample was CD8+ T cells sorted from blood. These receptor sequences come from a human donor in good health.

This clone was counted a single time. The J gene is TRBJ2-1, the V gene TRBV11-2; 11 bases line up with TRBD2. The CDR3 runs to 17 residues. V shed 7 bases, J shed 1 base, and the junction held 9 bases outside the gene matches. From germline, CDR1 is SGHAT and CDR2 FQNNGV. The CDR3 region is CASTLGASGRSYNEQFF. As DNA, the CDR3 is TGTGCCAGCACCTTGGGAGCTAGCGGGAGGTCCTACAATGAGCAGTTCTTC.

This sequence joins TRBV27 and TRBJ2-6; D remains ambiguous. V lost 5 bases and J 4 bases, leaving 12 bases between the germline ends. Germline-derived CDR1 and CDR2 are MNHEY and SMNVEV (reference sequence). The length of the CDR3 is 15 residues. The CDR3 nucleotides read TGTGCCAGCAGTCCGATCGGTCCCGGGGCCAACGTCCTGACTTTC. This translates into CASSPIGPGANVLTF.

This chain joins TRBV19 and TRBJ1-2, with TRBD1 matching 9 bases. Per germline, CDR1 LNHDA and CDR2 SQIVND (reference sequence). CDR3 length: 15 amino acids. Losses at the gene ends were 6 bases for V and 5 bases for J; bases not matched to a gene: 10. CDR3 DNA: TGTGCCAGTAGCCTCCCGGGACAGGGAGTGTATGGCTACACCTTC. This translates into CASSLPGQGVYGYTF.

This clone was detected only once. The DNA of the CDR3 is TGTGCCAGCTCTCCTGGAAGGGTTGAGGGCTACACCTTC. Residues: CASSPGRVEGYTF. The chain combines TRBV18 with TRBJ1-2; D gene ambiguous. Trimming took off 6 bases at V and 8 bases at J, with 16 bases between the two ends. The CDR3 has 13 amino acids. The germline CDR1 and CDR2 sequences are KGHSH and LQKENI.

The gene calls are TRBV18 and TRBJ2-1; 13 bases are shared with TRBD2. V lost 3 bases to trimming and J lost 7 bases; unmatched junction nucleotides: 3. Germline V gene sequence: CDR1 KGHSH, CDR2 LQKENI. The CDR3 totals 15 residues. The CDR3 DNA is TGTGCCAGCTCACCCGGGACTAGCGGGAAAAATGAGCAGTTCTTC. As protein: CASSPGTSGKNEQFF. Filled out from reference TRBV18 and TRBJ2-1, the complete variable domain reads NAGVMQNPRHLVRRRGQEARLRCSPMKGHSHVYWYRQLPEEGLKFMVYLQKENIIDESGMPKERFSAEFPKEGPSILRIQQVVRGDSAAYFCASSPGTSGKNEQFFGPGTRLTVL.

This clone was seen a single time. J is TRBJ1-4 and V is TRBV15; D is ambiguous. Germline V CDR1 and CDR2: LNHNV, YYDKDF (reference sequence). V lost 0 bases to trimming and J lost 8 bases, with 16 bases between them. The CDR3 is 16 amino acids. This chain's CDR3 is CATSRDGETRREKLFF. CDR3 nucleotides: TGTGCCACCAGCAGAGATGGGGAGACTCGGAGAGAAAAACTGTTTTTT.

The CDR3 loop reads CASSLGQSSNQPQHF. For the CDR3, the DNA is TGTGCCAGCAGCTTGGGCCAGAGCAGCAATCAGCCCCAGCATTTT. This chain links TRBV5-8 with TRBJ1-5; D ambiguous. The CDR3 loop spans 15 amino acids. V dropped 0 bases and J dropped 1 base, with 8 bases sitting between them. CDR1 and CDR2 (germline): SGHTS, YDEGEE.

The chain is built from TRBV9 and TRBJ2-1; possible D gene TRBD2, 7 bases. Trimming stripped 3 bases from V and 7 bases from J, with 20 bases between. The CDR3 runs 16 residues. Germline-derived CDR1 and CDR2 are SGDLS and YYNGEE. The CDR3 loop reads CASSGGGREFVNEQFF. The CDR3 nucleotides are TGTGCCAGCAGCGGAGGGGGGCGGGAGTTTGTGAATGAGCAGTTCTTC.